This T cell receptor beta chain appears in the sequencing data of a study of cytomegalovirus exposure and HLA in healthy donors. The wider study: From about 179 million T cells, an earlier analysis saw roughly 110 million unique TCR beta sequences. Study-wide results and limits: Sequencing had likely introduced a cluster of highly shared sequence variants as an artifact. TCR beta V- and J-gene trimming, according to a later analysis, was linked to a missense DCLRE1C variant.

Turning to this clone: Antigen specificity is unknown.

PCR was performed using 60 Vbeta and 13 Jbeta primers. Data came from immunoSEQ multiplex PCR; TCRdb stores just in-frame clones and leaves some out. The sample consists of some 150,000 clones, over 75% of them appearing once. V was trimmed by 6 bases and J by 7 bases, leaving 18 bases between them. Germline CDR1 and CDR2: MDHEN and SYDVKM. The CDR3 runs 15 residues. Sequences were obtained from PBMCs. The gene calls are TRBV28 and TRBJ1-4; D might be TRBD1 (5 bases). This TCR came from a man aged 25-45 years in good health and CMV-seropositive. The CDR3 nucleotides are TGTGCCAGCAGCTCCCCTTCCCGGGGGGGTGAAAAACTGTTTTTT. It encodes CASSSPSRGGEKLFF.